The 5 T cell receptor beta chains presented below share a single source sample, sequenced in a study of identical twins' blood T cells. From the 5' RACE reads, TCRdb called clonotypes with MiXCR, one entry per CDR3 protein. The profile shows 350,000 to 450,000 distinct CDR3 sequences, roughly 31% of them singletons. What was sequenced was PBMCs. These receptors all come from a woman aged 18 to 55 in good health.

The chain uses TRBV11-2 and TRBJ1-1, with D possibly TRBD1 on 6 matching bases. Germline V gene data show CDR1 as SGHAT and CDR2 as FQNNGV. CDR3 length equals 15 residues. V lost 3 bases and J 4 bases, leaving 15 bases between the germline ends. The CDR3 is CASSFGRGGGTEAFF. The CDR3 DNA follows: TGTGCCAGCAGCTTCGGCAGAGGGGGGGGCACTGAAGCTTTCTTT.

J is TRBJ2-4 and V is TRBV20-1; the D gene is possibly TRBD2 (5 bases). V was pared by 0 bases and J by 1 base, with 16 bases between. The germline V gene has CDR1 DFQATT and CDR2 SNEGSKA (reference sequence). CDR3 length: 17 amino acids. The chain's CDR3 is CSARDLRGFGAKNIQYF. The DNA for the CDR3 is TGCAGTGCTAGAGACCTGAGAGGGTTTGGCGCCAAAAACATTCAGTACTTC.

CDR3 sequence: CASSPLSGNRGYTF. CDR3 coding DNA: TGTGCCAGCAGTCCTCTCTCCGGGAATAGGGGCTACACCTTC. The chain recombines TRBV27 with TRBJ1-2; D uncertain. The germline V and J ends were trimmed by 5 bases and 8 bases, with 18 bases remaining between them. The germline gives CDR1 MNHEY, CDR2 SMNVEV (reference sequence). The CDR3 spans 14 residues.

The rearrangement joins TRBV14 to TRBJ1-2; 9 bases fit TRBD1. The CDR3 extends over 14 amino acids. With 3 bases clipped from V and 8 bases from J, the junction kept 7 bases outside the gene matches. The germline V gene encodes CDR1 SGHDN and CDR2 FVKESK. CDR3 in amino acids: CASSQVRGTGGYTF. DNA of the CDR3: TGTGCCAGCAGCCAGGTGCGCGGGACAGGGGGCTACACCTTC.

The genes are TRBV20-1 and TRBJ2-1; TRBD2 matches 10 bases. CDR3 length equals 17 residues. Per the germline V gene, CDR1 is DFQATT and CDR2 is SNEGSKA (reference sequence). The V and J ends lost 7 bases and 3 bases, in that order; junction bases with no gene match: 15. Here the CDR3 reads CSVIVAKLAGGYNEQFF. The CDR3 nucleotides read TGCAGTGTTATCGTCGCCAAATTAGCGGGAGGCTACAATGAGCAGTTCTTC.